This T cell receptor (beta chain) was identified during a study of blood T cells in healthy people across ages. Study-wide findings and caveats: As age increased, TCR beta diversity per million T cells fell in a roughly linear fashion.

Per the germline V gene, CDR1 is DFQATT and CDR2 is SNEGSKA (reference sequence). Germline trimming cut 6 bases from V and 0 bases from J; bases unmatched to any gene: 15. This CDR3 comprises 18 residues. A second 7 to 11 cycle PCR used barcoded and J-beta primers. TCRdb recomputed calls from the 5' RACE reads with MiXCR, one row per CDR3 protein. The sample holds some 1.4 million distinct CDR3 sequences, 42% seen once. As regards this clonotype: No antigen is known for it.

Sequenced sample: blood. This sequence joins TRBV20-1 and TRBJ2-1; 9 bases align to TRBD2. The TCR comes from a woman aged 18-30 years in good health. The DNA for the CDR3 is TGCAGTGCACGCATAGCGGGGGTAAGGGCCCGCTCCTACAATGAGCAGTTCTTC. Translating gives CSARIAGVRARSYNEQFF.